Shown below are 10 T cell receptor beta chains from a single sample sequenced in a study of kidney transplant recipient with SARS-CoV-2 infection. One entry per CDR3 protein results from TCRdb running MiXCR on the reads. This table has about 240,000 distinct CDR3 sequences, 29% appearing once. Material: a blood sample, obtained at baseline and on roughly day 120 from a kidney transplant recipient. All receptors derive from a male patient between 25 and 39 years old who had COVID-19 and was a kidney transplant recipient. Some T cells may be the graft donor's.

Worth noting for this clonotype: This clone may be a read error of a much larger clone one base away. The CDR3 sequence is CASRRVGGGGGNQPRHF. The CDR3 DNA is TGTGCCAGCAGACGGGTGGGAGGGGGAGGGGGCAATCAGCCCCGGCATTTT. This rearrangement joins TRBV5-8 to TRBJ1-5, with TRBD1 matching over 7 bases. The CDR3 runs to 17 residues. CDR1 SGHTS and CDR2 YDEGEE come from the germline V gene.

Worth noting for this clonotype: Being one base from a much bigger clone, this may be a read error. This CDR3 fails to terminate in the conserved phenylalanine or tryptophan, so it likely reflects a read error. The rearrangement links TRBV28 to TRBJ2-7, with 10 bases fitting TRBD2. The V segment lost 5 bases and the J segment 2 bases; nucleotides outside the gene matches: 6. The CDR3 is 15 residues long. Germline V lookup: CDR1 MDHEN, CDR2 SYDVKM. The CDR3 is CASSGTSGTPYEQYL. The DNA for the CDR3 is TGTGCCAGCAGTGGTACTAGCGGGACACCCTACGAGCAGTACCTC.

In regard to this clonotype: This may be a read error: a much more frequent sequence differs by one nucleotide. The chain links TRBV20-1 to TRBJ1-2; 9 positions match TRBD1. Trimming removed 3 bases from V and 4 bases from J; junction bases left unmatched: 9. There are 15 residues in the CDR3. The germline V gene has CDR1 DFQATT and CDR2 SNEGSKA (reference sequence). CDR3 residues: CSASETGGNRYGYTF. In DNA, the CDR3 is TGCAGTGCTAGTGAGACAGGGGGAAATCGCTATGGCTACACCTTC.

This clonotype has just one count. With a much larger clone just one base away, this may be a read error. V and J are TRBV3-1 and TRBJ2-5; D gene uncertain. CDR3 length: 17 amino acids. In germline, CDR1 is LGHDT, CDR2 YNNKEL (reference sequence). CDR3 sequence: CAGSRDFPISFSETQYF. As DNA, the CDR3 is TGTGCCGGCAGCCGCGACTTTCCCATTTCTTTCTCTGAGACCCAGTACTTC.

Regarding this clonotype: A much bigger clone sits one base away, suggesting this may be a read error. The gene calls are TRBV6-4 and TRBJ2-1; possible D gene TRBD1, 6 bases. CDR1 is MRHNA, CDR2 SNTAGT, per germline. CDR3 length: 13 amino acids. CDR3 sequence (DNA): TGTGCCAGCAGTGACTCGGGACACAATGAGCAGTCCTTC. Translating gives CASSDSGHNEQSF.

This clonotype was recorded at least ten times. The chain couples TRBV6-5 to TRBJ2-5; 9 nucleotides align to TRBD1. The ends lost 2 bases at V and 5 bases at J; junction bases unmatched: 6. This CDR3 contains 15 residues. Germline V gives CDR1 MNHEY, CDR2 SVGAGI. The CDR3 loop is CASSYGGQGLETQYF. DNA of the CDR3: TGTGCCAGCAGTTACGGGGGACAGGGATTGGAGACCCAGTACTTC.

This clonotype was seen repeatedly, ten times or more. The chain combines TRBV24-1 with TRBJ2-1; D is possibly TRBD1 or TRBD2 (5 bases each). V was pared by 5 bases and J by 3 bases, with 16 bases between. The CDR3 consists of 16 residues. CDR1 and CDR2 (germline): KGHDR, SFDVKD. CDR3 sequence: CATSVTSGSDYNEQFF. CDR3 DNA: TGTGCCACCAGTGTGACGTCAGGGAGTGACTACAATGAGCAGTTCTTC.

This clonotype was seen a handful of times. CDR3 in amino acids: CASSKAQTNRKTYGYTF. The CDR3 DNA sequence: TGTGCCAGTAGTAAAGCGCAGACAAATCGAAAGACCTATGGCTACACCTTC. V usage is TRBV19 and J usage is TRBJ1-2; D is uncertain. The CDR3 runs to 17 residues. V was cut by 4 bases and J by 4 bases, with 22 bases left in between. Germline values: CDR1 LNHDA, CDR2 SQIVND (reference sequence).

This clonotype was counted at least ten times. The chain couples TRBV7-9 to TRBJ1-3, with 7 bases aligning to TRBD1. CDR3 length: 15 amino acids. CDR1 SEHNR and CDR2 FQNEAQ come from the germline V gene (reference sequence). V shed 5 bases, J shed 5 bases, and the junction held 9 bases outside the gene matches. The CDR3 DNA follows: TGTGCCAGCAGCCCCGGGGACAGTCTGAGAAACACCATATATTTT. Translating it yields CASSPGDSLRNTIYF.

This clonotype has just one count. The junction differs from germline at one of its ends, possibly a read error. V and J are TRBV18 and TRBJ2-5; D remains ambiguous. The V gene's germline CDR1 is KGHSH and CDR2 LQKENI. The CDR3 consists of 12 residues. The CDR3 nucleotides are TGTGCCAGCTCCCCGTACCAAGAGACCCGGTACTTC. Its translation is CASSPYQETRYF. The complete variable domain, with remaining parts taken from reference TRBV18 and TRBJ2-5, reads NAGVMQNPRHLVRRRGQEARLRCSPMKGHSHVYWYRQLPEEGLKFMVYLQKENIIDESGMPKERFSAEFPKEGPSILRIQQVVRGDSAAYFCASSPYQETRYFGPGTRLLVL.